The clone carrying this T cell receptor (beta chain) has just a few counts. This specimen belongs to a study of beta chain features in type 1 diabetes. Expressed TCRB transcripts were sequenced, since all the RNA that had been isolated was reverse transcribed. The method was immunoSEQ multiplex PCR; TCRdb's version includes in-frame clones alone and lacks a portion of them. The sample has tens of thousands of clones; roughly 34% are singletons. Stem cell-like memory, regulatory, central memory and naive CD4+ cells were sorted via CD45RO/CCR7/CD25/CD127/CD95/CD27. This CDR3 spans 18 amino acids. Looked up from germline, CDR1 is SGHNT and CDR2 is YYREEE (reference sequence). Trimming removed 2 bases from V and 8 bases from J; junction bases left unmatched: 18.

The specimen sequenced was stem cell memory CD4+ T cells from blood. This clonotype originated in a woman aged 18-29 years in good health. The rearrangement uses TRBV5-4 and TRBJ2-1; 8 bases are shared with TRBD1. This chain's CDR3 is CASSLPLRQGTVIHEQFF. The CDR3 region has the DNA TGTGCCAGCAGCTTACCGTTACGACAGGGGACGGTAATACATGAGCAGTTCTTC. Variable domain in full (rest from reference TRBV5-4 and TRBJ2-1): ETGVTQSPTHLIKTRGQQVTLRCSSQSGHNTVSWYQQALGQGPQFIFQYYREEENGRGNFPPRFSGLQFPNYSSELNVNALELDDSALYLCASSLPLRQGTVIHEQFFGPGTRLTVL.